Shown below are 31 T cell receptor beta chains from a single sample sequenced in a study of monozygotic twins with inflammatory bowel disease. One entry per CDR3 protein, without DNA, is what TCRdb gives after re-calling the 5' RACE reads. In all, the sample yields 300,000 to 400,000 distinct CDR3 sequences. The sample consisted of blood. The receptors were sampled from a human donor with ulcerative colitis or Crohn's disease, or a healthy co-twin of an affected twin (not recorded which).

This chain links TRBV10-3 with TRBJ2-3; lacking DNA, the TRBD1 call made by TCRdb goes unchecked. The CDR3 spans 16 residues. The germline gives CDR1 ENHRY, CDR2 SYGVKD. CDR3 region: CAISQNDRDLTDTQYF.

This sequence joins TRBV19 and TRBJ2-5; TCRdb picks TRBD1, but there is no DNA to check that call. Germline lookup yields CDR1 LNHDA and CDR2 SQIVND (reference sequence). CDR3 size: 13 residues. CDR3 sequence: CASMEAGGETQYF.

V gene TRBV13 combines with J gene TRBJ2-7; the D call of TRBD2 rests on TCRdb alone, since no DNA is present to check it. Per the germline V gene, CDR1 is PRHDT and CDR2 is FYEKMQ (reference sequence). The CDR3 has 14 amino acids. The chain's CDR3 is CASRRLAGEYEQYF. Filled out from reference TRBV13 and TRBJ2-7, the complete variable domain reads AAGVIQSPRHLIKEKRETATLKCYPIPRHDTVYWYQQGPGQDPQFLISFYEKMQSDKGSIPDRFSAQQFSDYHSELNMSSLELGDSALYFCASRRLAGEYEQYFGPGTRLTVT.

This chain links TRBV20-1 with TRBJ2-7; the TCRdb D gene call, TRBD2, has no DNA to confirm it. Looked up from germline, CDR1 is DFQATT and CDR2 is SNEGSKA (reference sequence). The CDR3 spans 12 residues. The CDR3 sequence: CSARESGAEQYF.

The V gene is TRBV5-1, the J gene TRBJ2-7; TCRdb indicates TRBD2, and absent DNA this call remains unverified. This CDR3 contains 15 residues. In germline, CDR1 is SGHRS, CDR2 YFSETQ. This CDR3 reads CASSLAGASVYEQYF.

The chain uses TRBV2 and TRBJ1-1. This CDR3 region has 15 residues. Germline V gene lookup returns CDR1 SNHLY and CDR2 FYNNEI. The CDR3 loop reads CASTLTGQANTEAFF.

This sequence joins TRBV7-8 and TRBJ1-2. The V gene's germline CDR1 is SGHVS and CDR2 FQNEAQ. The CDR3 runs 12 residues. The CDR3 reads CASSSSLYGYTF.

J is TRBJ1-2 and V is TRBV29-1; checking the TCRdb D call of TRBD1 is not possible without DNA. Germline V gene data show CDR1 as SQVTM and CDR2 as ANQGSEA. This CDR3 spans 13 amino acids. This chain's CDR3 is CSAGKGNGYGYTF. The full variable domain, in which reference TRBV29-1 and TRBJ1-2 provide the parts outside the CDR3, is SAVISQKPSRDICQRGTSLTIQCQVDSQVTMMFWYRQQPGQSLTLIATANQGSEATYESGFVIDKFPISRPNLTFSTLTVSNMSPEDSSIYLCSAGKGNGYGYTFGSGTRLTVV.

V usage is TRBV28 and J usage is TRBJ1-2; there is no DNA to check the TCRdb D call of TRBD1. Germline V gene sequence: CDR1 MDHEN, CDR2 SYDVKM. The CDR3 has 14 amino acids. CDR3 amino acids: CASSLSDSSYGYTF.

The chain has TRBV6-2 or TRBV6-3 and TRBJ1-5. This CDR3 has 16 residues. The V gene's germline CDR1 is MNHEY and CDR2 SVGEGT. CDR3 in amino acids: CASSTEDVDSNQPQHF.

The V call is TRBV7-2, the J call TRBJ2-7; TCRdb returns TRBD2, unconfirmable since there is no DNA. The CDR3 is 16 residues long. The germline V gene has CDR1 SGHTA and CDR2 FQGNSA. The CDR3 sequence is CASSLGRTSASYEQYF.

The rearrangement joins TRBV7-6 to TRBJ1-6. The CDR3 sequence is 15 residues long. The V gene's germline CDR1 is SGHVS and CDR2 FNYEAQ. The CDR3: CASSPDTFMNSPLHF.

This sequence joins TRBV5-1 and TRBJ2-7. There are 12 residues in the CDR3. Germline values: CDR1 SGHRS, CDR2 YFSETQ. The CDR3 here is CASTLDGYEQYF.

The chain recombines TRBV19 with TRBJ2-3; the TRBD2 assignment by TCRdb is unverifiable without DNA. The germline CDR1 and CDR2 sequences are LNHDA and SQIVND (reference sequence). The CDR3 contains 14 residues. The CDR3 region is CASNSGSQSDTQYF.

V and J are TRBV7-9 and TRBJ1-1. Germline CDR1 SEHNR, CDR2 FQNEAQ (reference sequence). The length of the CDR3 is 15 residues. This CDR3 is CASSLALRGGTEAFF.

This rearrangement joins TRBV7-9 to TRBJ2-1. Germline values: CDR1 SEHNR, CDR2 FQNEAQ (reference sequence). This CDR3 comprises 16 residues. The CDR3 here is CASSLGSGSSYNEQFF. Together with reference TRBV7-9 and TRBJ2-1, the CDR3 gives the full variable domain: DTGVSQNPRHKITKRGQNVTFRCDPISEHNRLYWYRQTLGQGPEFLTYFQNEAQLEKSRLLSDRFSAERPKGSFSTLEIQRTEQGDSAMYLCASSLGSGSSYNEQFFGPGTRLTVL.

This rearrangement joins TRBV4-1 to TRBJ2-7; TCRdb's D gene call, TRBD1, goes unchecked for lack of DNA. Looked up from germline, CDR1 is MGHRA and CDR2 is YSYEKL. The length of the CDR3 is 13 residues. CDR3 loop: CASSQDTAGVEYF.

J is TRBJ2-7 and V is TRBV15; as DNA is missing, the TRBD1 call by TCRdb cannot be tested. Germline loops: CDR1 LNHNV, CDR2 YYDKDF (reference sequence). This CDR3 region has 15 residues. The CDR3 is CATSRIRGSSYEQYF.

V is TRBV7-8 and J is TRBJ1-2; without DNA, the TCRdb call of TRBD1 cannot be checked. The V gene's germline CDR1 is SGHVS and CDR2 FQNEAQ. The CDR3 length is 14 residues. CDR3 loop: CASSLRTGYGGYTF. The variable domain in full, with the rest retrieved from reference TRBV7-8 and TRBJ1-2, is GAGVSQSPRYKVAKRGQDVALRCDPISGHVSLFWYQQALGQGPEFLTYFQNEAQLDKSGLPSDRFFAERPEGSVSTLKIQRTQQEDSAVYLCASSLRTGYGGYTFGSGTRLTVV.

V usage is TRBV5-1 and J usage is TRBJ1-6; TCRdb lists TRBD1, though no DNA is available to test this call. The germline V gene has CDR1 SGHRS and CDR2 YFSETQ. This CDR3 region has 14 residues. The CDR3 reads CASSLAVTGSPLHF.

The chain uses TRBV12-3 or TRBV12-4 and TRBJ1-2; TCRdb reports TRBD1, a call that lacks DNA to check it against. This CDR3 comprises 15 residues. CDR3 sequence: CASSFSQGQGYGYTF.

CDR3 region: CSASWAGDTEAFF. V usage is TRBV20-1 and J usage is TRBJ1-1. This CDR3 has 13 residues. Germline CDR1 DFQATT, CDR2 SNEGSKA (reference sequence).

The CDR3 here is CASSWLDSGHEQYF. The chain links TRBV12-3 or TRBV12-4 to TRBJ2-7; TCRdb names TRBD2, which stays unverified in the absence of DNA. CDR3 length: 14 residues.

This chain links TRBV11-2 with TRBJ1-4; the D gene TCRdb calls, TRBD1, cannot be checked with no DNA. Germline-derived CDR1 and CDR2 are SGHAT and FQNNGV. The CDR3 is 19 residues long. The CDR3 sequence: CASSPRRLGRASSNEKLFF. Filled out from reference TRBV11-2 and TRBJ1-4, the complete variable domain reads EAGVAQSPRYKIIEKRQSVAFWCNPISGHATLYWYQQILGQGPKLLIQFQNNGVVDDSQLPKDRFSAERLKGVDSTLKIQPAKLEDSAVYLCASSPRRLGRASSNEKLFFGSGTQLSVL.

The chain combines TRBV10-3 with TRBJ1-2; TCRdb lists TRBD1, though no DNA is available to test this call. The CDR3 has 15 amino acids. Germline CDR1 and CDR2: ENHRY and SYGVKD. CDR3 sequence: CAISESGTGNYGYTF.

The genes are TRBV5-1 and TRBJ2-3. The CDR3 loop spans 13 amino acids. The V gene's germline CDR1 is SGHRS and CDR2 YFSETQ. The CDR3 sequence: CASSLYEADTQYF.

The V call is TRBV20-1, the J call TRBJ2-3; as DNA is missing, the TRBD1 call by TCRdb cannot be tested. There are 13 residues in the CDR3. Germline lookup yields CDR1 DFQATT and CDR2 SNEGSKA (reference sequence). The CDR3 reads CSASGGTTDTQYF.

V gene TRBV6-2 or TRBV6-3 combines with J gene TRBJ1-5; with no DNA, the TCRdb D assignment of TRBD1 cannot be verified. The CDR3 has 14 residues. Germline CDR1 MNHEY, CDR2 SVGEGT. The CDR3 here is CASRNRVREQPQHF.

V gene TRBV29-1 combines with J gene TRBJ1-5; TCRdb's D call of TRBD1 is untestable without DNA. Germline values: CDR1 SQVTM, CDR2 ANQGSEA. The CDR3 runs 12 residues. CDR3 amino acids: CSVQGSGQPQHF.

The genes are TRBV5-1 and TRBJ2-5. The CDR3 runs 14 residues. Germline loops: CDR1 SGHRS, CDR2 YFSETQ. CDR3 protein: CASSLNGVGETQYF.

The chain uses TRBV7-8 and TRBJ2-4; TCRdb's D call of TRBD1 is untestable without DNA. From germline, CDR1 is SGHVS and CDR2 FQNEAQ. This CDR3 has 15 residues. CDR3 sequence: CASSPSGQANNIQYF.